One and the same sample provided the 7 T cell receptor beta chains below, sequenced in a study of early T cells in non-severe SARS-CoV-2 infection. MiXCR was run by TCRdb on the 5' RACE reads, yielding one entry per CDR3 protein. The table lists over 35,000 distinct CDR3 sequences, 3.5% to 5% of them singletons. The sample comprised whole blood. Every receptor here comes from an adult who was a healthcare worker with PCR-confirmed SARS-CoV-2 infection or an uninfected control (not recorded which).

This clonotype was picked up many times. V is TRBV5-4 and J is TRBJ2-3, with TRBD1 identical over 7 bases. The CDR3 totals 14 residues. V shed 3 bases, J shed 4 bases, and the junction held 5 bases outside the gene matches. Looked up from germline, CDR1 is SGHNT and CDR2 is YYREEE (reference sequence). Here the CDR3 reads CASSSDRVADTQYF. Written as DNA, the CDR3 is TGTGCCAGCAGCTCTGACAGGGTGGCAGATACGCAGTATTTT.

This clonotype was picked up many times. The gene calls are TRBV7-2 and TRBJ1-1; D not certain. Germline loops: CDR1 SGHTA, CDR2 FQGNSA. V was cut by 2 bases and J by 1 base, with 14 bases left in between. The CDR3 is made up of 16 amino acids. In DNA form, the CDR3 reads TGTGCCAGCAGCTTACTAGCCAGAGCGGCGAACACTGAAGCTTTCTTT. This translates into CASSLLARAANTEAFF.

This clonotype was observed many times. The rearrangement links TRBV3-1 to TRBJ1-2; D gene unclear. Deletions cut 4 bases from V and 5 bases from J, with 11 bases between. The CDR3 sequence is 13 residues long. Looked up from germline, CDR1 is LGHDT and CDR2 is YNNKEL (reference sequence). The CDR3 sequence: CASSPGRLYGYTF. CDR3 in DNA: TGTGCCAGCAGCCCCGGACGGCTATATGGCTACACCTTC.

In its sample, this clonotype was seen a few times. The V gene is TRBV2, the J gene TRBJ2-4; D remains ambiguous. From germline, CDR1 is SNHLY and CDR2 FYNNEI. V lost 4 bases to trimming and J lost 3 bases, with 4 bases between them. The CDR3 spans 12 residues. The CDR3 nucleotides read TGTGCCAGCAGTGTAATCAAAAACATTCAGTACTTC. Translating gives CASSVIKNIQYF.

This clonotype has at least ten counts. The chain carries TRBV4-1 and TRBJ2-3; 8 nucleotides align to TRBD2. V was clipped by 3 bases and J by 5 bases; unmatched bases: 16. Germline V gives CDR1 MGHRA, CDR2 YSYEKL. The CDR3 covers 18 residues. CDR3 DNA sequence: TGCGCCAGCAGCCATCCTCCCGGATTAGCGGGGTTCAGAGATACGCAGTATTTT. As protein: CASSHPPGLAGFRDTQYF.

The table lists this clonotype with many counts. The J gene is TRBJ1-6, the V gene TRBV12-3 or TRBV12-4; maybe TRBD1 (5 bases). V dropped 3 bases and J dropped 15 bases, with 9 bases sitting between them. The CDR3 is 11 residues long. The CDR3 coding sequence is TGTGCCAGCAGTTTTGGACATAACCTCCACTTT. Translating gives CASSFGHNLHF.

This clonotype was seen many times. The CDR3 sequence is CSVDRSSEQFF. The CDR3 nucleotides are TGCAGCGTTGACAGGAGCTCTGAGCAGTTCTTC. The rearrangement uses TRBV29-1 and TRBJ2-1, with D hard to call. CDR1 is SQVTM and CDR2 is ANQGSEA in the germline V gene. The CDR3 consists of 11 residues. V lost 3 bases, J lost 9 bases, and 9 bases lay in between.